A single sample gave rise to the 10 T cell receptor beta chains below, sequenced in a study of cytomegalovirus exposure and HLA in healthy donors. 60 Vbeta and 13 Jbeta primers were used in PCR. The repertoire was sequenced with immunoSEQ multiplex PCR; TCRdb's copy has only in-frame clones and lacks some. The sample records approximately 170,000 clones, roughly 75% being singletons. Sequenced material: PBMCs. These receptor sequences come from a male donor in good health and CMV-seronegative.

This chain uses TRBV6-1 with TRBJ2-1; 10 bases fit TRBD1. The germline V gene has CDR1 MNHNS and CDR2 SASEGT. With V trimmed by 4 bases and J by 9 bases, 9 bases remained unmatched. CDR3 size: 15 residues. This chain's CDR3 is CASSGGGTGDGEQFF. The CDR3 bases are TGTGCCAGCAGTGGCGGCGGGACAGGGGACGGTGAGCAGTTCTTC.

The chain joins TRBV6-5 to TRBJ2-4; possible D gene TRBD2, 5 bases. The CDR3 contains 15 residues. Trimming cost V 5 bases and J 3 bases, with 14 bases left between them. Germline-derived CDR1 and CDR2 are MNHEY and SVGAGI. The CDR3 bases are TGTGCCAGCAGTCTCTCAACAGAGGGCAAAAACATTCAGTACTTC. Amino acid sequence: CASSLSTEGKNIQYF.

This chain connects TRBV9 to TRBJ2-7, with D unresolved. V lost 2 bases and J 3 bases, leaving 12 bases between the germline ends. This CDR3 region has 14 residues. The germline CDR1 and CDR2 sequences are SGDLS and YYNGEE. The CDR3 sequence is CASSVLPEDYEQYF. In DNA form, the CDR3 reads TGTGCCAGCAGCGTCCTACCCGAGGACTACGAGCAGTACTTC. Variable domain in full (rest from reference TRBV9 and TRBJ2-7): DSGVTQTPKHLITATGQRVTLRCSPRSGDLSVYWYQQSLDQGLQFLIQYYNGEERAKGNILERFSAQQFPDLHSELNLSSLELGDSALYFCASSVLPEDYEQYFGPGTRLTVT.

The chain recombines TRBV27 with TRBJ2-5; 8 bases line up with TRBD1. This CDR3 region has 14 residues. V dropped 1 base and J dropped 5; count of bases not matched to a gene: 3. Germline lookup yields CDR1 MNHEY and CDR2 SMNVEV (reference sequence). The CDR3 here is CASSLYRGAETQYF. The CDR3, as DNA: TGTGCCAGCAGTTTATACAGGGGGGCGGAGACCCAGTACTTC.

A remark on this clone: At one end the junction does not follow the germline gene, possibly because of a read error. The J gene is TRBJ1-1, the V gene TRBV7-9; D is uncertain. The V gene's germline CDR1 is SEHNR and CDR2 FQNEAQ (reference sequence). This CDR3 has 15 residues. For the CDR3, the DNA is TGTTCCAGCCACAGCTTAGGAGGTCGGTCCACTGAAGCTTTCTTT. This gives the protein CSSHSLGGRSTEAFF.

This clone was seen once. The V call is TRBV19, the J call TRBJ1-6; D remains ambiguous. The CDR3 is made up of 13 amino acids. Trimming removed 7 bases at V and 11 bases at J, with 15 bases between. CDR1 is LNHDA, CDR2 SQIVND, per germline (reference sequence). CDR3 coding DNA: TGTGCCAGTACCCTATCCGGTTTGACACCCCTCCACTTT. Encoded protein: CASTLSGLTPLHF.

The V call is TRBV6-1, the J call TRBJ1-5, with D perhaps matching TRBD1 (5 bases). Trimming cost V 2 bases and J 8 bases, with 22 bases left between them. The CDR3 totals 17 residues. Germline CDR1 MNHNS, CDR2 SASEGT. The CDR3 here is CASSERVGGVSIKPQHF. The CDR3 nucleotides are TGTGCCAGCAGTGAAAGAGTAGGAGGGGTTTCAATCAAGCCCCAGCATTTT.

The CDR3 DNA reads TGTGCCAGCAGTTCCCGGGGTGCGAGCTCCTACGAGCAGTACTTC. It is translated as CASSSRGASSYEQYF. This chain uses TRBV5-5 with TRBJ2-7, with a weak D call TRBD2 (5 bases). This CDR3 is 15 amino acids long. Germline V lookup: CDR1 SGHKS, CDR2 YYEKEE (reference sequence). Trimming removed 5 bases at V and 0 bases at J, with 15 bases between.

This chain joins TRBV9 and TRBJ2-5, with 8 bases fitting TRBD2. From germline, CDR1 is SGDLS and CDR2 YYNGEE. J gave up 4 bases and V 0 bases, and 8 bases lay outside the gene matches. This CDR3 contains 16 residues. The CDR3 loop is CASSVAGAGAGETQYF. CDR3 DNA: TGTGCCAGCAGCGTAGCTGGAGCGGGAGCGGGAGAGACCCAGTACTTC.

The chain uses TRBV19 and TRBJ2-1; 8 bases are shared with TRBD2. Germline lookup yields CDR1 LNHDA and CDR2 SQIVND (reference sequence). This CDR3 has 14 amino acids. Trimming took 5 bases from V and 5 from J; bases not matched to a gene: 5. The CDR3 region is CASSRGGLNNEQFF. The CDR3 nucleotides are TGTGCCAGTAGTCGGGGGGGACTAAACAATGAGCAGTTCTTC.